This TCR beta chain was recovered during a study of T cells in Graves' hyperthyroidism and ophthalmopathy. Regarding the study as a whole: Prediction of ophthalmopathy progression came a median around 6.5 months pre-onset.

Researchers took RNA transcripts and amplified the TCR beta CDR3 regions from them. With the HTBI primer set, the TCR CDR3 went through a first round of RT-PCR. TCRdb fed the multiplex PCR reads into MiXCR, producing one record per CDR3 protein. This sample has around 350,000 distinct CDR3 sequences; 15% to 20% occur once, and the top ten carry around a third. This clonotype was observed many times. Its matching antigen is unknown. Germline V gives CDR1 KGHDR, CDR2 SFDVKD. V was clipped by 2 bases and J by 6 bases; unmatched bases: 7. This CDR3 comprises 16 residues. The source of this sequence is a woman in her 30s with Graves' hyperthyroidism that later progressed to Graves' ophthalmopathy. The V call is TRBV24-1, the J call TRBJ2-3, with TRBD2 matching over 10 bases. The source material was blood. The CDR3 is CATSDSLAGGLDTQYF. CDR3 bases: TGTGCCACCAGTGATTCCTTAGCGGGGGGATTGGATACGCAGTATTTT.